This is a list of T cell receptor beta chains from one sample in a study of cytomegalovirus exposure and HLA in healthy donors. The protocol was immunoSEQ multiplex PCR, while the TCRdb copy is restricted to in-frame clones and leaves out a portion. The data contain approximately 150,000 clones, roughly four fifths of them seen just once; the ten biggest clones take up 9.5% to 12%. Sequencing used PBMCs. The receptors come from a man over 45 in good health and CMV-seropositive. CDR3s include the opening cysteine and the closing phenylalanine or tryptophan. Each record gives: J gene, V gene, D gene, CDR3 protein. D genes are given only for firm matches.

>TRBJ2-3|TRBV6-5|TRBD2
CASSYSKASGDTQYF
>TRBJ1-6|TRBV15|NA
CATSRGLGGGRNSPLHF
>TRBJ2-7|TRBV28|TRBD1
CASSLGAGGFGEQYF
>TRBJ2-7|TRBV30|TRBD2
CAASGRAYEQYF
>TRBJ2-5|TRBV30|TRBD2
CAWSVLAGGPQETQYF
>TRBJ1-5|TRBV18|TRBD1
CASSEGTDLNQPQHF
>TRBJ1-1|TRBV30|NA
CAWHRAMNTEAFF
>TRBJ2-5|TRBV30|TRBD2
CAWGLAGGETQYF
>TRBJ2-5|TRBV7-7|TRBD1
CASSLGAGGQETQYF
>NA|TRBV28|NA
CASSLLVYEQYF
>TRBJ2-1|TRBV4-2|NA
CASSQPAGEQFF
>TRBJ1-5|TRBV19|TRBD1
CASSGQGGQPQHF
>TRBJ1-6|TRBV5-1|TRBD1
CASSLRSTRTGGRPYNSPLHF
>TRBJ2-1|TRBV4-1|TRBD2
CASSQVGTSEFEQFF
>TRBJ2-3|TRBV11-2|NA
CASSLDHRVTDTQYF
>TRBJ2-7|TRBV28|TRBD1
CASGQRGLEQYF
>TRBJ2-5|TRBV7-7|TRBD2
CASSLSGGLKETQYF
>TRBJ2-3|TRBV28|TRBD2
CASSGLAGGRGTDTQYF
>TRBJ1-1|TRBV29-1|TRBD1
CSAALGQQNTEAFF
>TRBJ2-3|TRBV9|NA
CASSVGATDTQYF